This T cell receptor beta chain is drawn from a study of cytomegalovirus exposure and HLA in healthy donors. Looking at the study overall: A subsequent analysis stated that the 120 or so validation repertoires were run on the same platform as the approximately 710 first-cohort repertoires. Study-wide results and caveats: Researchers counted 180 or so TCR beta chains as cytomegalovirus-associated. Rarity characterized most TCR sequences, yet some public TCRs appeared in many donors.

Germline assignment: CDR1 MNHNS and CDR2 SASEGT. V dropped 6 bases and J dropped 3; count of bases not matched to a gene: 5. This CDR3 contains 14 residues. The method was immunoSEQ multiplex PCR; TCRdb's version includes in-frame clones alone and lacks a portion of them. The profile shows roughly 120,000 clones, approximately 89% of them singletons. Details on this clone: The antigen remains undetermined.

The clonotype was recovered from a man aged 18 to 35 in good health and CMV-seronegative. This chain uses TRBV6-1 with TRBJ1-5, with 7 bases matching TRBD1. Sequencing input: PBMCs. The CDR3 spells CASRDRATNQPQHF. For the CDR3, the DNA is TGTGCCAGCAGAGACAGGGCAACCAATCAGCCCCAGCATTTT.